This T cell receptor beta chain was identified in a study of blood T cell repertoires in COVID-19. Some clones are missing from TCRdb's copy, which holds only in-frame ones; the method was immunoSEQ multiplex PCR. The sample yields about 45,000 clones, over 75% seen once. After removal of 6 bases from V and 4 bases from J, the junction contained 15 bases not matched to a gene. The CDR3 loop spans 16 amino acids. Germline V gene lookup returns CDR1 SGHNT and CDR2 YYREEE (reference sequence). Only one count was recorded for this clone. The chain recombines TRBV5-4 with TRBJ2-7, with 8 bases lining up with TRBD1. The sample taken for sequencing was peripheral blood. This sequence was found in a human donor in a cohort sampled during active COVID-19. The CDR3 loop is CASTDHDGQGYYEQYF. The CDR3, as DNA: TGTGCCAGCACCGATCATGACGGACAGGGTTATTACGAGCAGTACTTC.